The 22 T cell receptor beta chains below come from one sample, sequenced in a study of blood T cell repertoires in COVID-19. Clones were sequenced by immunoSEQ multiplex PCR, and TCRdb holds only the in-frame ones, with some missing. The sample records about 68,000 clones, 65% to 90% being singletons. The sequenced sample consisted of peripheral blood. All receptors come from a woman aged 55-70 years with acute or convalescent COVID-19.

This chain links TRBV5-4 with TRBJ1-3; no clear D gene. The CDR3 runs 15 residues. The germline CDR1 and CDR2 sequences are SGHNT and YYREEE (reference sequence). The V gene lost 0 bases and the J gene lost 4 bases, with 11 bases spanning the gap. CDR3 nucleotide sequence: TGTGCCAGCAGCTTGGACCCCATTCGGGGAAACACCATATATTTT. Translated, it gives CASSLDPIRGNTIYF.

This rearrangement joins TRBV7-8 to TRBJ1-5; D not certain. This CDR3 region has 15 residues. Germline V CDR1 and CDR2: SGHVS, FQNEAQ. The ends were cut back, 0 bases at V and 4 bases at J, with 10 bases in the middle. The chain's CDR3 is CASSLAGGGNQPQHF. The CDR3 nucleotides are TGTGCCAGCAGCTTAGCGGGAGGAGGGAATCAGCCCCAGCATTTT. The full variable domain, with the rest looked up from reference TRBV7-8 and TRBJ1-5, is GAGVSQSPRYKVAKRGQDVALRCDPISGHVSLFWYQQALGQGPEFLTYFQNEAQLDKSGLPSDRFFAERPEGSVSTLKIQRTQQEDSAVYLCASSLAGGGNQPQHFGDGTRLSIL.

J is TRBJ1-1 and V is TRBV24-1, with a tentative D call TRBD1 (6 bases). There are 12 residues in the CDR3. Germline V lookup: CDR1 KGHDR, CDR2 SFDVKD. The V end was cut by 1 base, the J end by 11 bases, with 10 bases between. DNA of the CDR3: TGTGCCACCAGTGATTTCACAGGGCCGGCTTTCTTT. As protein: CATSDFTGPAFF.

The rearrangement joins TRBV18 to TRBJ2-7; D is perhaps TRBD2 (6 bases). This CDR3 is 14 amino acids long. The germline V gene encodes CDR1 KGHSH and CDR2 LQKENI. V shed 3 bases and J shed 5 bases, with 14 bases lying between them. DNA for the CDR3: TGTGCCAGCTCACCGGTAGTAGCGGAGGACGAGCAGTACTTC. As protein: CASSPVVAEDEQYF.

This clone was detected a few times. The chain couples TRBV29-1 to TRBJ1-6, with D maybe TRBD1 (6 bases). The CDR3 runs to 15 residues. V lost 5 bases and J 6 bases, leaving 17 bases between the germline ends. CDR1 is SQVTM, CDR2 ANQGSEA, per germline. CDR3: CSVSTGQLGNSPLHF. In DNA form, the CDR3 reads TGCAGCGTTTCGACAGGTCAGCTCGGTAATTCACCCCTCCACTTT.

The chain links TRBV7-8 to TRBJ2-1, with 8 positions matching TRBD2. The CDR3 has 17 amino acids. CDR1 is SGHVS and CDR2 is FQNEAQ in the germline V gene. The V and J ends lost 2 bases and 8 bases, in that order; junction bases with no gene match: 14. The CDR3 coding sequence is TGTGCCAGCAGCTTAATAGGTGACGGGAGGGCCATTGATGAGCAGTTCTTC. Translating gives CASSLIGDGRAIDEQFF.

The chain employs TRBV5-8 and TRBJ2-7, with D perhaps TRBD2 (6 bases). This CDR3 has 17 residues. Trimming cost V 0 bases and J 5 bases, with 21 bases left between them. Looked up from germline, CDR1 is SGHTS and CDR2 is YDEGEE. The CDR3 sequence is CASSLVLLVGGRNEQYF. CDR3 bases: TGTGCCAGCAGCTTGGTCTTGCTCGTGGGGGGAAGGAACGAGCAGTACTTC.

The chain is built from TRBV28 and TRBJ1-5; TRBD1 might be the D (6 bases). Germline V gene data show CDR1 as MDHEN and CDR2 as SYDVKM. The V gene lost 10 bases and the J gene lost 2 bases, with 15 bases spanning the gap. This CDR3 is 14 amino acids long. DNA of the CDR3: TGTGCCACCTTTAGACAGGTTCGCAATCAGCCCCAGCATTTT. Translation gives CATFRQVRNQPQHF.

The chain uses TRBV28 and TRBJ2-4; D not resolved. The CDR3 has 17 residues. CDR1 is MDHEN, CDR2 SYDVKM, per germline. V was clipped by 0 bases and J by 1 base, with 13 bases between them. The CDR3 sequence is CASSLWSRSLAKNIQYF. CDR3 in DNA: TGTGCCAGCAGTTTATGGTCTCGGTCCCTGGCCAAAAACATTCAGTACTTC. Variable domain in full (rest from reference TRBV28 and TRBJ2-4): DVKVTQSSRYLVKRTGEKVFLECVQDMDHENMFWYRQDPGLGLRLIYFSYDVKMKEKGDIPEGYSVSREKKERFSLILESASTNQTSMYLCASSLWSRSLAKNIQYFGAGTRLSVL.

This clone was recorded only once. This chain joins TRBV2 and TRBJ1-3; the D gene is possibly TRBD1 (5 bases). The CDR3 length is 14 residues. V was clipped by 1 base and J by 2 bases, with 6 bases between them. CDR1 and CDR2 from the germline V gene are SNHLY and FYNNEI. CDR3 protein: CASSEGRAGNTIYF. CDR3 coding DNA: TGTGCCAGCAGTGAAGGCAGGGCTGGAAACACCATATATTTT. The complete variable domain, with remaining parts taken from reference TRBV2 and TRBJ1-3, reads EPEVTQTPSHQVTQMGQEVILRCVPISNHLYFYWYRQILGQKVEFLVSFYNNEISEKSEIFDDQFSVERPDGSNFTLKIRSTKLEDSAMYFCASSEGRAGNTIYFGEGSWLTVV.

This clone was found a few times. This chain uses TRBV18 with TRBJ1-6, with no clear D. V gave up 1 base and J gave up 6 bases, with 4 bases separating them. Per germline, CDR1 KGHSH and CDR2 LQKENI. The length of the CDR3 is 13 residues. CDR3 in DNA: TGTGCCAGCTCACCACACGGTAATTCACCCCTCCACTTT. Its translation is CASSPHGNSPLHF.

This clone was detected only a few times. The rearrangement joins TRBV10-1 to TRBJ2-7, with D perhaps TRBD1 (5 bases). This CDR3 has 14 residues. V dropped 3 bases and J dropped 5 bases, with 14 bases sitting between them. The germline V gene has CDR1 WNHNN and CDR2 SYGVQD (reference sequence). The CDR3 is CASSDRVMADEQYF. Written as DNA, the CDR3 is TGCGCCAGCAGTGACAGGGTGATGGCGGACGAGCAGTACTTC.

This clone was seen just once. The chain couples TRBV28 to TRBJ1-1; 11 positions match TRBD1. CDR3 size: 16 residues. After removal of 5 bases from V and 0 bases from J, the junction contained 5 bases not matched to a gene. The V gene's germline CDR1 is MDHEN and CDR2 SYDVKM. The CDR3 nucleotides are TGTGCCAGCAGTGAACGGACAGGGGGCATGAACACTGAAGCTTTCTTT. Protein product: CASSERTGGMNTEAFF.

The V gene is TRBV7-3, the J gene TRBJ2-1, with 10 bases that match TRBD2. Germline values: CDR1 SGHTA, CDR2 FQGTGA. The ends lost 2 bases at V and 8 bases at J; junction bases unmatched: 9. This CDR3 contains 16 residues. CDR3 in amino acids: CASSLGTSDLHDEQFF. DNA of the CDR3: TGTGCCAGCAGCTTAGGGACTAGCGATTTGCACGATGAGCAGTTCTTC.

This chain uses TRBV3-1 (or the pseudogene TRBV3-2) with TRBJ1-1; weak D call: TRBD1 (6 bases). Germline CDR1 reads LGHDT; CDR2 reads YNNKEL (reference sequence). The V end was cut by 4 bases, the J end by 5 bases, with 14 bases between. The CDR3 is 14 amino acids. The CDR3 sequence: CASSLLGGGTEAFF. Here the CDR3 DNA reads TGTGCCAGCAGCCTCCTGGGAGGGGGAACTGAAGCTTTCTTT.

The chain links TRBV4-1 to TRBJ2-3; 10 bases line up with TRBD2. Germline CDR1 reads MGHRA; CDR2 reads YSYEKL. Losses at the gene ends were 1 base for V and 2 bases for J; bases not matched to a gene: 3. CDR3 length: 16 amino acids. This CDR3 is CASSQALAGVTDTQYF. The CDR3 nucleotides are TGCGCCAGCAGCCAAGCGCTAGCGGGAGTCACAGATACGCAGTATTTT.

The chain combines TRBV11-2 with TRBJ2-1; D is perhaps TRBD2 (5 bases). Trimming removed 3 bases at V and 5 bases at J, with 17 bases between. The germline gives CDR1 SGHAT, CDR2 FQNNGV. The CDR3 consists of 16 residues. CDR3 amino acids: CASSFQRLTRDNEQFF. CDR3 nucleotide sequence: TGTGCCAGCAGCTTCCAGCGGCTGACGAGAGACAATGAGCAGTTCTTC.

The rearrangement joins TRBV3-1 (or the pseudogene TRBV3-2) to TRBJ2-3, with D possibly being TRBD2 (5 bases). Germline loops: CDR1 LGHDT, CDR2 YNNKEL (reference sequence). The CDR3 has 13 residues. V dropped 1 base and J dropped 7 bases, with 9 bases sitting between them. The CDR3 nucleotides read TGTGCCAGCAGCCAAGTGAGCGGAAATACGCAGTATTTT. Translation: CASSQVSGNTQYF.

The V and J genes are TRBV4-2 and TRBJ2-5; 9 positions match TRBD2. The germline V gene has CDR1 LGHNA and CDR2 YNFKEQ. V lost 0 bases to trimming and J lost 7 bases; unmatched junction nucleotides: 9. The CDR3 consists of 16 residues. The chain's CDR3 is CASSQDLAGSLRTQYF. CDR3 coding DNA: TGTGCCAGCAGCCAAGATCTAGCGGGGAGCCTACGGACCCAGTACTTC.

The chain links TRBV27 to TRBJ2-7; 7 nucleotides agree with TRBD1. V shed 3 bases and J 5 bases; nucleotides not matched to a gene: 4. Germline V gives CDR1 MNHEY, CDR2 SMNVEV (reference sequence). There are 13 residues in the CDR3. Written as DNA, the CDR3 is TGTGCCAGCAGTTTTTACAGGGGCAACGAGCAGTACTTC. Translation gives CASSFYRGNEQYF.

The CDR3 bases are TGTGCCAGCAGTTCCTTTAGCTCCTACGAGCAGTACTTC. Translation gives CASSSFSSYEQYF. The chain has TRBV11-2 and TRBJ2-7, with D unclear. The germline V and J ends were trimmed by 6 bases and 0 bases, with 9 bases remaining between them. From germline, CDR1 is SGHAT and CDR2 FQNNGV. The CDR3 covers 13 residues.

The rearrangement uses TRBV7-2 and TRBJ2-1, with 8 bases that match TRBD2. Trimming took 5 bases from V and 5 from J; bases not matched to a gene: 8. Germline V gene lookup returns CDR1 SGHTA and CDR2 FQGNSA. CDR3 length: 15 residues. The CDR3 DNA reads TGTGCCAGCAGCCCATTTCCTAGCGGGCACAATGAGCAGTTCTTC. As protein: CASSPFPSGHNEQFF.